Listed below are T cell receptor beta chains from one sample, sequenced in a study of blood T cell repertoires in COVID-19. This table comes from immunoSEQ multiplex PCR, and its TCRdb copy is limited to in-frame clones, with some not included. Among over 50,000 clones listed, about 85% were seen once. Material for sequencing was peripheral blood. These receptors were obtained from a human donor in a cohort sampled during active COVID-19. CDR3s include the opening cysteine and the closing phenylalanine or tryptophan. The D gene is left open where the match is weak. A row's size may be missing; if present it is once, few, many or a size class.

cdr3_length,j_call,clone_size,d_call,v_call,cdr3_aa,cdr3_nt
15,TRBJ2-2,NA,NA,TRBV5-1,CASSLVPGDTGELFF,TGCGCCAGCAGCTTGGTTCCGGGAGACACCGGGGAGCTGTTTTTT
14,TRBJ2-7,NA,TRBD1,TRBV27,CASSHGTGFYEQYF,TGTGCCAGCAGTCACGGGACAGGTTTCTACGAGCAGTACTTC
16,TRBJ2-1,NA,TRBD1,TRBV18,CASSPYAGTEYNEQFF,TGTGCCAGCTCACCATACGCCGGGACAGAATACAATGAGCAGTTCTTC
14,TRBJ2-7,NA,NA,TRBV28,CASSLGGRGYEQYF,TGTGCCAGCAGTTTAGGTGGCAGGGGCTACGAGCAGTACTTC
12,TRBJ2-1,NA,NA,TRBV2,CASSLLYNEQFF,TGTGCCAGCAGTTTGCTATACAATGAGCAGTTCTTC
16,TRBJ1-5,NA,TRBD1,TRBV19,CASSPRRGGGNQPQHF,TGTGCCAGTAGCCCAAGAAGAGGGGGCGGGAATCAGCCCCAGCATTTT
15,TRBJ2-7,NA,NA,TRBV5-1,CASSAAGRDYVGQYF,TGCGCCAGCAGCGCCGCGGGACGGGATTACGTTGGGCAGTACTTC
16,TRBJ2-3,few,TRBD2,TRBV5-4,CASSFGGSPWEDTQYF,TGTGCCAGCAGCTTTGGCGGGAGTCCGTGGGAAGATACGCAGTATTTT
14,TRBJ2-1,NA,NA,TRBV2,CASKTGSSYNEQFF,TGTGCCAGCAAAACAGGCAGCTCCTACAATGAGCAGTTCTTC
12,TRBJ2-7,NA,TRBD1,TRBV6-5,CASWDRVREQYF,TGTGCCTCCTGGGACAGGGTGAGGGAGCAGTACTTC
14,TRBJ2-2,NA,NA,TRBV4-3,CASSQLGGGGELFF,TGCGCCAGCAGCCAACTTGGGGGAGGCGGGGAGCTGTTTTTT
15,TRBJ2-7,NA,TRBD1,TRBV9,CASSVGQGASYEQYF,TGTGCCAGCAGCGTAGGCCAGGGGGCGTCCTACGAGCAGTACTTC
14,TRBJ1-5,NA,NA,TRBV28,CASSLRQVGQPQHF,TGTGCCAGCAGTTTACGACAGGTAGGGCAGCCCCAGCATTTT
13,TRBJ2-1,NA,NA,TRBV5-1,CASSLIQYNEQFF,TGCGCCAGCAGCTTGATACAGTACAATGAGCAGTTCTTC
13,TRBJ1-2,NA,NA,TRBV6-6,CASEDSYHYGYTF,TGTGCCAGCGAGGACAGTTATCACTATGGCTACACCTTC
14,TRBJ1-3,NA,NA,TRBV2,CASSETYFGNTIYF,TGTGCCAGCAGCGAGACATATTTCGGAAACACCATATATTTT
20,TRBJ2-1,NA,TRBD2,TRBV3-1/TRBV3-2,CASSQLPGTSGTSNKNEQFF,TGTGCCAGCAGCCAACTACCCGGGACTAGCGGGACTTCAAACAAGAATGAGCAGTTCTTC
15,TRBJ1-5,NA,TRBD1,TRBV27,CASSWGQGGNQPQHF,TGTGCCAGCAGTTGGGGGCAGGGGGGCAATCAGCCCCAGCATTTT
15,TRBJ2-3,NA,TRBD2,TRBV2,CASSLAGGGTDTQYF,TGTGCCAGCAGCCTAGCGGGAGGGGGTACAGATACGCAGTATTTT
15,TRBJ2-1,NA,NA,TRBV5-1,CASSLGLPEGNEQFF,TGCGCCAGCAGCTTGGGACTGCCAGAAGGCAATGAGCAGTTCTTC
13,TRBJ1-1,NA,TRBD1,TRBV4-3,CASSRDRNTEAFF,TGCGCCAGCAGCCGGGACAGGAACACTGAAGCTTTCTTT
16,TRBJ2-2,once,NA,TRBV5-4,CASSLGVTPNTGELFF,TGTGCCAGCAGCTTGGGAGTGACACCGAACACCGGGGAGCTGTTTTTT
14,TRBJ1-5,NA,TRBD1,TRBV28,CASSGIGGKQPQHF,TGTGCCAGCAGTGGCATAGGGGGCAAACAGCCCCAGCATTTT
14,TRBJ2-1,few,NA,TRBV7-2,CASSYSRVYNEQFF,TGTGCCAGCAGCTATTCCAGGGTCTACAATGAGCAGTTCTTC
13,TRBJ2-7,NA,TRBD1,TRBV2,CATIGDRSYEQYF,TGTGCGACTATAGGGGACAGGTCGTACGAGCAGTACTTC
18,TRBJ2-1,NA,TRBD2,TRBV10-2,CANLNGTSGHFLNNEQFF,TGCGCCAACCTGAACGGGACTAGCGGACATTTTCTTAACAATGAGCAGTTCTTC
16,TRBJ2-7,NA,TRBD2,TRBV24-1,CATSDGTSRDSYEQYF,TGTGCCACCAGTGATGGGACTAGCCGCGACTCCTACGAGCAGTACTTC
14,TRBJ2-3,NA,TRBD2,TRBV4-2,CASSQGLAWDTQYF,TGTGCCAGCAGCCAAGGACTAGCCTGGGATACGCAGTATTTT
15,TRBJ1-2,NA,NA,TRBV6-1,CASSEGSGGGYGYTF,TGTGCCAGCAGTGAAGGGTCGGGGGGTGGCTATGGCTACACCTTC
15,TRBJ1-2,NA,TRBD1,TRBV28,CASSYRDRYFYGYTF,TGTGCCAGCAGCTACCGGGACAGATATTTCTATGGCTACACCTTC
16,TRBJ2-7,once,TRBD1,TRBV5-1,CASSRTGYGSRYEQYF,TGCGCCAGCAGCAGGACAGGTTACGGTAGTCGGTACGAGCAGTACTTC
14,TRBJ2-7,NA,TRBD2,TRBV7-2,CASRLLASTGEQYF,TGTGCCAGCAGGTTACTAGCGAGCACGGGCGAGCAGTACTTC
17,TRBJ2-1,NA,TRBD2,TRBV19,CASSTGLAGDIYNEQFF,TGTGCCAGTAGTACGGGACTAGCGGGGGATATTTACAATGAGCAGTTCTTC
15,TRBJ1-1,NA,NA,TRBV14,CASSLLGTVNTEAFF,TGTGCCAGCAGCCTACTGGGCACCGTGAACACTGAAGCTTTCTTT
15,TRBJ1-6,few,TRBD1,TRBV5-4,CASSLPQGDNSPLHF,TGTGCCAGCAGCTTGCCGCAGGGGGACAATTCACCCCTCCACTTT
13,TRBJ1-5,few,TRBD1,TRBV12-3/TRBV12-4,CASSAPGGQPQHF,TGTGCCAGCAGCGCGCCAGGGGGTCAGCCCCAGCATTTT
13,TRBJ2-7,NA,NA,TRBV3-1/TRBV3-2,CASSRQLFSEQYF,TGTGCCAGCAGCCGTCAACTCTTTTCCGAGCAGTACTTC
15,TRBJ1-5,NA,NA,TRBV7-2,CASSPGVSTNQPQHF,TGTGCCAGCAGCCCGGGGGTGTCTACCAATCAGCCCCAGCATTTT
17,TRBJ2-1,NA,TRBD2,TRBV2,CASSENLAGGPRNEQFF,TGTGCCAGCAGTGAAAATCTAGCGGGAGGGCCTCGGAATGAGCAGTTCTTC
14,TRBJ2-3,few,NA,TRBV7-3,CASSPGLNTDTQYF,TGTGCCAGCAGCCCCGGACTAAACACAGATACGCAGTATTTT
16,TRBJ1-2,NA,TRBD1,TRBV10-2,CASSEFTGGGGYGYTF,TGCGCCAGCAGTGAGTTTACAGGGGGCGGAGGCTATGGCTACACCTTC
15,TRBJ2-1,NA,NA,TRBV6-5,CASRGETVAYNEQFF,TGTGCCAGCAGGGGAGAGACGGTCGCTTACAATGAGCAGTTCTTC
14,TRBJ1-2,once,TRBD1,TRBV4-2,CASSQGGQNYGYTF,TGTGCCAGCAGCCAAGGGGGACAGAACTATGGCTACACCTTC
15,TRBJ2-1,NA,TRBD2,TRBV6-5,CASQPGSGSFNEQFF,TGTGCCAGCCAGCCCGGGAGCGGGAGTTTCAATGAGCAGTTCTTC
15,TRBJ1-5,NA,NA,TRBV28,CASSLGGDSNQPQHF,TGTGCCAGCAGTTTAGGGGGGGATAGCAATCAGCCCCAGCATTTT
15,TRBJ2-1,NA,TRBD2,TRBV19,CASSISSGGYNEQFF,TGTGCCAGTAGTATTTCTAGCGGCGGCTACAATGAGCAGTTCTTC
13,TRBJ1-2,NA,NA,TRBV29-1,CSVGSQVSDGYTF,TGCAGCGTTGGTTCCCAGGTATCCGATGGCTACACCTTC
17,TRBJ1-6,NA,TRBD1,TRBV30,CAWSYLGGAGYNSPLHF,TGTGCCTGGAGCTACCTAGGGGGCGCTGGCTATAATTCACCCCTCCACTTT